The 32 T cell receptor beta chains below all came from one sample that was sequenced in a study of beta chain features in type 1 diabetes. TCRB transcripts that were expressed got sequenced, as all of the isolated RNA had been reverse transcribed. TCRdb's copy holds only in-frame clones and misses some; the assay was immunoSEQ multiplex PCR. The data contain approximately 340,000 clones, about 15% of them singletons. Sequenced input: naive CD4+ T cells from blood. These receptors all come from a woman between 18 and 29 years old in good health.

The genes are TRBV27 and TRBJ1-1; D possibly corresponds to TRBD1 (6 bases). This CDR3 spans 12 amino acids. Trimming took off 5 bases at V and 4 bases at J, with 8 bases between the two ends. Germline CDR1 is MNHEY and CDR2 is SMNVEV (reference sequence). CDR3 DNA: TGTGCCAGCAGTCTACAGGGCACTGAAGCTTTCTTT. This sequence encodes CASSLQGTEAFF.

This clone came up a few times. The CDR3 sequence is CASSYHDRVVANEQFF. The CDR3 DNA reads as TGTGCCAGCAGTTACCACGACAGGGTCGTTGCAAATGAGCAGTTCTTC. This sequence joins TRBV6-6 and TRBJ2-1; 7 positions agree with TRBD1. Trimming cost V 2 bases and J 7 bases; bases outside gene matches: 11. The CDR3 is made up of 16 amino acids. Germline CDR1 and CDR2: MNHNY and SVGAGI (reference sequence).

The J gene is TRBJ2-1, the V gene TRBV20-1, with D possibly TRBD2 on 6 matching bases. The V end was cut by 6 bases, the J end by 8 bases, with 11 bases between. The CDR3 loop spans 11 amino acids. Germline V gives CDR1 DFQATT, CDR2 SNEGSKA (reference sequence). The CDR3 sequence: CSAQRADEQFF. CDR3 nucleotides: TGCAGTGCCCAGCGGGCCGATGAGCAGTTCTTC.

This clone was observed a few times. The chain carries TRBV5-1 and TRBJ2-1, with TRBD2 matching over 7 bases. The germline gives CDR1 SGHRS, CDR2 YFSETQ. The V segment lost 0 bases and the J segment 15 bases; nucleotides outside the gene matches: 6. The CDR3 contains 12 residues. The CDR3 region is CASSLDRTSRFF. The CDR3 coding sequence is TGCGCCAGCAGCTTGGATCGGACTAGTAGGTTCTTC. The variable domain in full, with the rest retrieved from reference TRBV5-1 and TRBJ2-1, is KAGVTQTPRYLIKTRGQQVTLSCSPISGHRSVSWYQQTPGQGLQFLFEYFSETQRNKGNFPGRFSGRQFSNSRSEMNVSTLELGDSALYLCASSLDRTSRFFGPGTRLTVL.

As for this clone: Other DNA sequences in this specimen translate into the identical CDR3. The rearrangement joins TRBV2 to TRBJ2-1; D not certain. Germline values: CDR1 SNHLY, CDR2 FYNNEI. The germline V and J ends were trimmed by 8 bases and 0 bases, with 8 bases remaining between them. The CDR3 has 13 amino acids. This chain's CDR3 is CASRVSSYNEQFF. In DNA, the CDR3 is TGTGCCAGCCGGGTGAGCTCCTACAATGAGCAGTTCTTC.

This chain joins TRBV19 and TRBJ2-3; TRBD2 aligns across 12 bases. The CDR3 consists of 15 residues. The trim removed 11 bases at V and 3 bases at J, leaving 9 bases unmatched. The germline gives CDR1 LNHDA, CDR2 SQIVND (reference sequence). The CDR3: CAWSVTSGRTDTQYF. CDR3 nucleotide sequence: TGTGCCTGGAGTGTTACTAGCGGGAGGACAGATACGCAGTATTTT.

This clone showed up just a few times. V gene TRBV5-1 combines with J gene TRBJ2-5; D not resolved. CDR1 is SGHRS, CDR2 YFSETQ, per germline. There are 12 residues in the CDR3. The V end lost 0 bases, the J end lost 5 bases, and 5 bases lay between the germline ends. The CDR3 DNA is TGCGCCAGCAGCTTGGAGGAGGAGACCCAGTACTTC. This gives the protein CASSLEEETQYF. The full variable domain, its missing parts supplied by reference TRBV5-1 and TRBJ2-5, is KAGVTQTPRYLIKTRGQQVTLSCSPISGHRSVSWYQQTPGQGLQFLFEYFSETQRNKGNFPGRFSGRQFSNSRSEMNVSTLELGDSALYLCASSLEEETQYFGPGTRLLVL.

This clone turned up a few times. The chain couples TRBV28 to TRBJ1-5, with D unclear. Trimming removed 3 bases at V and 5 bases at J, with 11 bases between. Germline CDR1 is MDHEN and CDR2 is SYDVKM. The CDR3 has 14 residues. CDR3 DNA sequence: TGTGCCAGCAGTTTGACGGCGAGGGATCAGCCCCAGCATTTT. It is translated as CASSLTARDQPQHF.

Only a few counts were recorded for this clone. The genes are TRBV5-1 and TRBJ1-3; a possible D gene is TRBD1 (6 bases). Germline CDR1 reads SGHRS; CDR2 reads YFSETQ. V dropped 3 bases and J dropped 4 bases, with 8 bases sitting between them. The CDR3 is made up of 13 amino acids. The CDR3 sequence: CASSSGTGNTIYF. CDR3 nucleotides: TGCGCCAGCAGCTCCGGGACAGGAAACACCATATATTTT.

The rearrangement joins TRBV30 to TRBJ2-3, with D unclear. The germline V and J ends were trimmed by 0 bases and 2 bases, with 9 bases remaining between them. This CDR3 has 14 residues. Germline lookup yields CDR1 GTSNPN and CDR2 SVGIG (reference sequence). The CDR3 nucleotides read TGTGCCTGGAGTGTAGGAACAGTCACAGATACGCAGTATTTT. Encoded protein: CAWSVGTVTDTQYF.

The chain has TRBV29-1 and TRBJ2-7; 7 bases match TRBD1. This CDR3 is 14 amino acids long. The germline gives CDR1 SQVTM, CDR2 ANQGSEA. V lost 7 bases and J lost 3; bases outside the gene matches: 12. DNA of the CDR3: TGCAGCGCAGAGACAGGGTATGGCGTCTACGAGCAGTACTTC. It yields the protein CSAETGYGVYEQYF.

This clone showed up just a few times. The CDR3 protein is CASSDDRGMKTQYF. CDR3 sequence (DNA): TGCGCCAGCAGCGATGACAGGGGAATGAAGACCCAGTACTTC. The chain recombines TRBV5-1 with TRBJ2-5; 8 bases match TRBD1. The CDR3 consists of 14 residues. Looked up from germline, CDR1 is SGHRS and CDR2 is YFSETQ. V lost 4 bases, J lost 6 bases, and 8 bases stayed unmatched. The full variable domain, completed using reference TRBV5-1 and TRBJ2-5, is KAGVTQTPRYLIKTRGQQVTLSCSPISGHRSVSWYQQTPGQGLQFLFEYFSETQRNKGNFPGRFSGRQFSNSRSEMNVSTLELGDSALYLCASSDDRGMKTQYFGPGTRLLVL.

The chain has TRBV5-1 and TRBJ2-3, with 8 bases that match TRBD1. Germline-derived CDR1 and CDR2 are SGHRS and YFSETQ. The CDR3 is made up of 14 amino acids. V lost 7 bases to trimming and J lost 2 bases; unmatched junction nucleotides: 6. Written as DNA, the CDR3 is TGCGCCAGCGGCCAGGGGGCAAACACAGATACGCAGTATTTT. Translation gives CASGQGANTDTQYF.

Details on this clone: At the DNA level, this CDR3 is encoded by other sequences in the same sample as well. J is TRBJ2-3 and V is TRBV30; 8 nucleotides line up with TRBD2. The length of the CDR3 is 15 residues. Germline V CDR1 and CDR2: GTSNPN, SVGIG (reference sequence). The junction had 5 bases not matched to a gene; V was cut back by 0 bases and J by 3 bases. The DNA of the CDR3 is TGTGCCTGGAGTGTACTCGGCGGGAGGACAGATACGCAGTATTTT. This encodes CAWSVLGGRTDTQYF. The full variable domain, with the rest looked up from reference TRBV30 and TRBJ2-3, is SQTIHQWPATLVQPVGSPLSLECTVEGTSNPNLYWYRQAAGRGLQLLFYSVGIGQISSEVPQNLSASRPQDRQFILSSKKLLLSDSGFYLCAWSVLGGRTDTQYFGPGTRLTVL.

This clone turned up a few times. This rearrangement joins TRBV5-6 to TRBJ2-2; 11 nucleotides agree with TRBD2. This CDR3 is 16 amino acids long. V lost 4 bases to trimming and J lost 7 bases; unmatched junction nucleotides: 9. CDR1 is SGHDT, CDR2 YYEEEE, per germline. The CDR3 spells CASSAPGLAAHGELFF. The CDR3, as DNA: TGTGCCAGCAGCGCACCGGGACTAGCGGCTCACGGGGAGCTGTTTTTT.

A note on this clone: A read error may produce the germline difference seen at one junction end. The CDR3 sequence is CSVARVSSEQYF. The CDR3 nucleotides read TGCAGCGTCGCCCGCGTTTCCTCCGAGCAGTACTTC. This chain links TRBV29-1 with TRBJ2-7; D is unclear. This CDR3 is built from 12 residues. The germline V gene encodes CDR1 SQVTM and CDR2 ANQGSEA.

The V gene is TRBV14, the J gene TRBJ2-1, with TRBD1 matching over 7 bases. J was trimmed by 6 bases and V by 0 bases; bases with no gene match: 20. Per the germline V gene, CDR1 is SGHDN and CDR2 is FVKESK. This CDR3 is 20 amino acids long. CDR3 loop: CASSQDHLVPGQPLGNEQFF. DNA of the CDR3: TGTGCCAGCAGCCAAGATCACCTTGTCCCGGGACAGCCCCTCGGCAATGAGCAGTTCTTC.

The V call is TRBV5-1, the J call TRBJ1-2, with unresolved D. V was shortened by 0 bases and J by 8 bases, with 5 bases between the two germline ends. Germline V gene sequence: CDR1 SGHRS, CDR2 YFSETQ. The length of the CDR3 is 11 residues. CDR3 amino acids: CASSLDRGYTF. In nucleotides, the CDR3 is TGCGCCAGCAGCTTGGACAGAGGCTACACCTTC.

Remarks on this clone: At the DNA level, this CDR3 is encoded by other sequences in the same sample as well. The chain links TRBV29-1 to TRBJ2-7, with TRBD2 matching 16 bases. Germline V lookup: CDR1 SQVTM, CDR2 ANQGSEA. This CDR3 comprises 14 residues. The trim removed 6 bases at V and 4 bases at J, leaving 3 bases unmatched. DNA of the CDR3: TGCAGCGTGGGACTAGCGGGAGGGCCTTACGAGCAGTACTTC. This translates into CSVGLAGGPYEQYF.

The gene calls are TRBV5-1 and TRBJ2-1; 7 positions match TRBD2. V shed 4 bases, J shed 2 bases, and the junction held 6 bases outside the gene matches. CDR3 length: 15 residues. The germline CDR1 and CDR2 sequences are SGHRS and YFSETQ. The DNA for the CDR3 is TGCGCCAGCAGCCCACTTGGACTAGCCTACAATGAGCAGTTCTTC. Its translation: CASSPLGLAYNEQFF.

This clone occurred a few times. The J gene is TRBJ2-7, the V gene TRBV6-1; D is possibly TRBD2 (6 bases). Germline CDR1 is MNHNS and CDR2 is SASEGT. Trimming pared 4 bases from V and 0 bases from J, leaving 10 bases between. The CDR3 has 14 amino acids. The CDR3 DNA sequence: TGTGCCAGCAGTGTACGGGGGATCTCCTACGAGCAGTACTTC. This translates into CASSVRGISYEQYF.

This clone was seen once. V gene TRBV10-3 combines with J gene TRBJ1-2, with D possibly being TRBD1 (5 bases). V shed 10 bases and J shed 1 base, with 10 bases lying between them. CDR3 length: 12 residues. CDR1 is ENHRY, CDR2 SYGVKD, per germline. The CDR3: CATRGDNYGYTF. CDR3 nucleotide sequence: TGTGCCACGCGGGGGGATAACTATGGCTACACCTTC.

This clone was observed a few times. V usage is TRBV29-1 and J usage is TRBJ2-7; maybe TRBD2 (5 bases). Germline CDR1 and CDR2: SQVTM and ANQGSEA. Deletions cut 0 bases from V and 0 bases from J, with 12 bases between. There are 15 residues in the CDR3. CDR3 nucleotide sequence: TGCAGCGTTGAAGATAGATCCCGGGGCTCCTACGAGCAGTACTTC. Amino acids: CSVEDRSRGSYEQYF.

This clone was seen a handful of times. The rearrangement uses TRBV5-6 and TRBJ2-1; 13 positions agree with TRBD2. V lost 1 base, J lost 7 bases, and 2 bases stayed unmatched. Germline loops: CDR1 SGHDT, CDR2 YYEEEE. The CDR3 runs to 15 residues. The DNA of the CDR3 is TGTGCCAGCAGCTTGTCGACTAGCGGGAGGAATGAGCAGTTCTTC. It is translated as CASSLSTSGRNEQFF.

This clone was seen more than once but under ten times. The rearrangement uses TRBV30 and TRBJ2-5; no clear D gene. The CDR3 has 12 residues. CDR1 and CDR2 (germline): GTSNPN, SVGIG (reference sequence). Deletions cut 0 bases from V and 4 bases from J, with 6 bases between. CDR3 bases: TGTGCCTGGAGTGTACATCGAGAGACCCAGTACTTC. Its translation: CAWSVHRETQYF.

In this sample, this clone turned up a few times. The chain has TRBV29-1 and TRBJ1-1; 9 bases fit TRBD1. The CDR3 consists of 14 residues. The germline gives CDR1 SQVTM, CDR2 ANQGSEA. V was pared by 6 bases and J by 4 bases, with 9 bases of the junction left unmatched. CDR3 sequence reads: CSVSGQGSSTEAFF. DNA for the CDR3: TGCAGCGTATCAGGACAGGGGTCGAGCACTGAAGCTTTCTTT.

The sample holds a few counts of this clone. J is TRBJ2-5 and V is TRBV9; 11 bases line up with TRBD2. V was clipped by 2 bases and J by 4 bases; unmatched bases: 10. Germline V gene lookup returns CDR1 SGDLS and CDR2 YYNGEE. This CDR3 has 17 amino acids. The CDR3 region is CASSVEITSGRGETQYF. In DNA, the CDR3 is TGTGCCAGCAGCGTGGAAATAACTAGCGGGAGAGGAGAGACCCAGTACTTC.

CDR3 region: CASSYHTSGSYNEQFF. CDR3 sequence (DNA): TGTGCCAGCAGCTACCACACTAGCGGGAGCTACAATGAGCAGTTCTTC. V usage is TRBV28 and J usage is TRBJ2-1; 11 bases agree with TRBD2. Germline V gene lookup returns CDR1 MDHEN and CDR2 SYDVKM. The CDR3 spans 16 residues. V lost 6 bases, J lost 3 bases, and 7 bases stayed unmatched.

This clone occurred a few times. This rearrangement joins TRBV6-5 to TRBJ2-1; TRBD2 might be the D (5 bases). The CDR3 loop spans 13 amino acids. Germline V gene data show CDR1 as MNHEY and CDR2 as SVGAGI. The V and J ends lost 5 bases and 6 bases respectively, with 11 bases between them. The CDR3 nucleotides are TGTGCCAGCAGTGGACTTAGCGCCAATGAGCAGTTCTTC. Its translation is CASSGLSANEQFF.

This clone has more than one count but fewer than ten. V gene TRBV28 combines with J gene TRBJ1-1, with D unresolved. CDR1 and CDR2 (germline): MDHEN, SYDVKM. This CDR3 contains 14 residues. Deletions cut 7 bases from V and 0 bases from J, with 12 bases between. The DNA of the CDR3 is TGTGCCAGCAACGGAGGGCAGATGAACACTGAAGCTTTCTTT. Translation gives CASNGGQMNTEAFF.

This clone was counted a few times. The chain has TRBV6-5 and TRBJ2-1; D gene unclear. V was trimmed by 5 bases and J by 3 bases, leaving 11 bases between them. The CDR3 contains 14 residues. CDR1 and CDR2 from the germline V gene are MNHEY and SVGAGI. The CDR3 nucleotides read TGTGCCAGCAGTGAGACTGATTTCTACAATGAGCAGTTCTTC. Amino acid sequence: CASSETDFYNEQFF.

This chain links TRBV9 with TRBJ2-1, with TRBD2 identical over 8 bases. Per the germline V gene, CDR1 is SGDLS and CDR2 is YYNGEE. Germline trimming cut 3 bases from V and 5 bases from J; bases unmatched to any gene: 7. The CDR3 consists of 15 residues. CDR3 region: CASSGAASGHNEQFF. CDR3 nucleotide sequence: TGTGCCAGCAGCGGCGCGGCTAGCGGGCACAATGAGCAGTTCTTC.